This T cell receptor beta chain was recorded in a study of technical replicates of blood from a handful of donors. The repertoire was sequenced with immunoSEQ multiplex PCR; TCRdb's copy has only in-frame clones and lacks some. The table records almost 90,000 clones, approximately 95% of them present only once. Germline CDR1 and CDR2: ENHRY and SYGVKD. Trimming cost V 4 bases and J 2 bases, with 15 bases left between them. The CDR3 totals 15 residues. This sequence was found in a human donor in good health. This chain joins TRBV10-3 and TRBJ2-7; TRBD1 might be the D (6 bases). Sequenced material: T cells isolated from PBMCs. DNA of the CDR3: TGTGCCATCAGTGGGACAGTCCTCGGGGCCTACGAGCAGTACTTC. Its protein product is CAISGTVLGAYEQYF.